Here is one T cell receptor (beta chain) with its context. This clone's antigen is unknown. Within one base of it there is no much larger clone, and no base qualities were kept. The immunoSEQ Assay, a bias-controlled multiplex PCR, was used to amplify TCRbeta CDR3 regions from genomic DNA. The authors processed their data as follows. The number of nucleated cells in each sample was estimated by amplification of reference gene primers within the assay. Sequence reads were collapsed and filtered to measure the absolute abundance of every unique TCRbeta CDR3 rearrangement. Productive Simpson clonality was computed per sample as the square root of Simpson's diversity index over productive rearrangements. Entries here come from immuneACCESS through TCRdb and include only in-frame sequences with V and J called. Some clones fail to appear in such tables; in the studies checked, an unresolved V gene covers under half of the shortfall, and the cause of the remainder is unknown. V, J and clone size were drawn from that table, and D and trimming were deduced from the DNA. This sample holds about 130,000 clones; around nine tenths were observed only once. 3.5% to 5% of the sample rests with the top ten.

In Seattle, one collaborating source enrolled patients while the infection was active and tracked those patients longitudinally over the course of disease. Collaborating institutions collected whole blood in K2EDTA tubes following their own protocols. For TCRbeta analysis, collaborator samples were shipped as frozen whole blood, as isolated PBMCs, or as DNA extracted from either sample type. These data originate in a study of blood T cell repertoires in COVID-19 (TCRdb year 2020). General notes on the study: Samples covering the acute and convalescent phases of COVID-19 were provided by collaborators in the United States, Italy and Spain. The material from the prospective study consisted of cDNA or gDNA derived from T cells, B-cell-depleted T cells, or PBMCs. Deeply sampled blood TCRbeta repertoires from subjects exposed to, actively infected with, or recovered from COVID-19 were included in the dataset. A freely available public database, intended as a resource for researchers studying the immune response to SARS-CoV-2, is where the repertoires were released. The samples were drawn from the first 160 participants of the ongoing ImmuneRACE study and from 950 to 1,500 subjects provided by 6 global collaborators. Sample metadata almost always included a de-identified subject ID, COVID-19 status, age in years and sex. Where HLA class I and class II types were available, the types were taken from metadata supplied by the sample provider, not from assay-based typing.

The CDR3 sequence holds 17 residues, the cysteine and phenylalanine included. The sequence is cut down to CDR3 DNA, 51 bases in frame from base 1. The germline V gene encodes CDR1 SNHLY and CDR2 FYNNEI. Trimming at the junction amounts to 2 bases on V and 3 bases on J, and the germline ends lie 19 bases apart. What the study reported, not specific to this receptor: Clinical and demographic metadata were provided uncurated, with the amount varying by source and participant.

This receptor was obtained from a man aged 55 to 70 with COVID-19, enrolled during active disease. The chain joins TRBV2 to TRBJ1-1, with the D gene call left open. Sequences were obtained from peripheral blood. The DNA reads TGTGCCAGCAGTGAACCAAGGGCGGGAGGATTGGACACTGAAGCTTTCTTT. Translation gives CASSEPRAGGLDTEAFF.